Sequencing of this TCR beta chain was carried out in a study of siplizumab effects on memory and regulatory T cells. Study-level points and caveats: Whether the proliferating Tregs (from siplizumab cultures) were suppressive was not confirmed.

Sequencing used immunoSEQ multiplex PCR; TCRdb keeps in-frame clones, though not all of them. The sample has 75,000 to 95,000 clones; more than 80% are singletons. Note on this clone: Its specificity is not known.

The sequenced sample consisted of CD4+ T cells sorted from blood. This clonotype was sampled from a human donor in good health.

The CDR3 here is CASSPRGAVLYF. CDR3 bases: TGTGCCAGTAGTCCGAGGGGGGCGGTTCTTTACTTC. The gene calls are TRBV19 and TRBJ2-5, with D tentatively TRBD1 or TRBD2 (6 bases each). V was shortened by 5 bases and J by 14 bases, with 18 bases between the two germline ends. The CDR3 contains 12 residues. Germline CDR1 LNHDA, CDR2 SQIVND (reference sequence).